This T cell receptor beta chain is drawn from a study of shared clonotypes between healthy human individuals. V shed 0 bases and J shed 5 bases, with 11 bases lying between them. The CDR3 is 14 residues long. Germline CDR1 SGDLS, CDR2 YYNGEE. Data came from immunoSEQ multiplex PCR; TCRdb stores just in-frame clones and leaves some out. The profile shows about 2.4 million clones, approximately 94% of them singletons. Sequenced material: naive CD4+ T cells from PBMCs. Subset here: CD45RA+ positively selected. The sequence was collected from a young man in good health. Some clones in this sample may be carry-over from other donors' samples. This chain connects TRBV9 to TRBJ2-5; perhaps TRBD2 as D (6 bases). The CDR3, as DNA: TGTGCCAGCAGCGTAGTAGGAGGGGCGGAGACCCAGTACTTC. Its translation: CASSVVGGAETQYF.